The 21 T cell receptor beta chains reported below all come from one sample, sequenced in a study of blood T cell repertoires in COVID-19. Libraries were prepared by immunoSEQ multiplex PCR; TCRdb keeps only in-frame clonotypes and omits some of them. The sample has 200,000 to 250,000 clones, 84% seen once. Sample: peripheral blood. Receptor source: a woman aged 80 or over with COVID-19, enrolled during active disease.

The gene calls are TRBV7-9 and TRBJ1-1, with D maybe TRBD1 (6 bases). The CDR3 loop spans 15 amino acids. Trimming pared 8 bases from V and 0 bases from J, leaving 16 bases between. Germline lookup yields CDR1 SEHNR and CDR2 FQNEAQ (reference sequence). This CDR3 is CASQLEQGMNTEAFF. CDR3 sequence (DNA): TGTGCCAGCCAGCTAGAACAGGGCATGAACACTGAAGCTTTCTTT.

V and J are TRBV10-3 and TRBJ1-2; unclear D gene. CDR3 size: 16 residues. The ends were cut back, 0 bases at V and 2 bases at J, with 13 bases in the middle. Germline V gene sequence: CDR1 ENHRY, CDR2 SYGVKD. CDR3 nucleotide sequence: TGTGCCATCAGTGAGTCTGCGGGATCTAGCAACTATGGCTACACCTTC. Amino acids: CAISESAGSSNYGYTF.

V is TRBV10-1 and J is TRBJ2-4; D not resolved. There are 16 residues in the CDR3. The ends were cut back, 0 bases at V and 0 bases at J, with 9 bases in the middle. CDR1 WNHNN and CDR2 SYGVQD come from the germline V gene (reference sequence). The CDR3 loop is CASSESMRPAKNIQYF. The CDR3 coding sequence is TGCGCCAGCAGTGAGTCGATGCGTCCAGCCAAAAACATTCAGTACTTC.

This sequence joins TRBV13 and TRBJ2-1; possibly TRBD1 for D (6 bases). Germline V gene data show CDR1 as PRHDT and CDR2 as FYEKMQ (reference sequence). V lost 6 bases and J lost 7, with 19 bases in between. CDR3 size: 15 residues. The DNA for the CDR3 is TGTGCCAGCAGACGCGCCGGGACAACGCCTAATGAGCAGTTCTTC. This translates into CASRRAGTTPNEQFF.

The J gene is TRBJ2-2, the V gene TRBV5-1; 7 bases map to TRBD1. V shed 3 bases and J 7 bases; nucleotides not matched to a gene: 3. This CDR3 has 13 residues. Germline V gene data show CDR1 as SGHRS and CDR2 as YFSETQ. The DNA for the CDR3 is TGCGCCAGCAGCTGGACAGGATTCGGGGAGCTGTTTTTT. It yields the protein CASSWTGFGELFF.

The V call is TRBV7-9, the J call TRBJ1-6; possibly TRBD1 for D (5 bases). Germline V gene data show CDR1 as SEHNR and CDR2 as FQNEAQ (reference sequence). Deletions cut 2 bases from V and 8 bases from J, with 13 bases between. This CDR3 comprises 15 residues. DNA for the CDR3: TGTGCCAGCAGCTTACAAGGGGCGATGGATTCACCCCTCCACTTT. Translation gives CASSLQGAMDSPLHF.

This sequence joins TRBV5-4 and TRBJ1-2; TRBD1 aligns across 8 bases. The CDR3 consists of 13 residues. V trimming: 3 bases; J trimming: 4 bases; junction bases outside the gene matches: 2. Germline V lookup: CDR1 SGHNT, CDR2 YYREEE (reference sequence). For the CDR3, the DNA is TGTGCCAGCAGCTCAACAGGGGGCTATGGCTACACCTTC. This sequence encodes CASSSTGGYGYTF. The whole variable domain, filled in from reference TRBV5-4 and TRBJ1-2, reads ETGVTQSPTHLIKTRGQQVTLRCSSQSGHNTVSWYQQALGQGPQFIFQYYREEENGRGNFPPRFSGLQFPNYSSELNVNALELDDSALYLCASSSTGGYGYTFGSGTRLTVV.

V gene TRBV7-8 combines with J gene TRBJ1-5; D may be TRBD1 (5 bases). The CDR3 contains 18 residues. V was cut by 6 bases and J by 4 bases, with 25 bases left in between. The germline V gene has CDR1 SGHVS and CDR2 FQNEAQ. The DNA of the CDR3 is TGTGCCAGCAGTTCCCAGGTCGGGGGGACTGCCAGAAATCAGCCCCAGCATTTT. Amino acid sequence: CASSSQVGGTARNQPQHF.

The chain carries TRBV12-3 or TRBV12-4 and TRBJ1-5; D is uncertain. This CDR3 has 11 residues. With 2 bases removed from V and 11 bases from J, the gap between germline ends came to 7 bases. CDR3 in amino acids: CASSLTGSQHF. CDR3 sequence (DNA): TGTGCCAGCAGTTTAACGGGGTCCCAGCATTTT.

The chain joins TRBV5-1 to TRBJ2-5; TRBD1 matches 10 bases. CDR1 is SGHRS, CDR2 YFSETQ, per germline. V lost 0 bases and J lost 4; bases outside the gene matches: 6. The CDR3 spans 16 residues. CDR3 sequence reads: CASSLDGQGVGETQYF. The CDR3 region has the DNA TGCGCCAGCAGCTTGGATGGACAGGGGGTGGGAGAGACCCAGTACTTC.

The gene calls are TRBV5-1 and TRBJ1-6, with a tentative D call TRBD1 (6 bases). Germline V CDR1 and CDR2: SGHRS, YFSETQ. V was shortened by 3 bases and J by 12 bases, with 13 bases between the two germline ends. The CDR3 covers 13 residues. CDR3 sequence (DNA): TGCGCCAGCAGCTCAGGGACATCGGAACCCCTCCACTTT. The encoded protein is CASSSGTSEPLHF.

As for this clone: One end of the junction does not line up with germline, which may come from a read error. The rearrangement uses TRBV7-7 and TRBJ2-7; D perhaps matches TRBD1 (6 bases). Germline CDR1 reads SSHAT; CDR2 reads FNYEAQ (reference sequence). CDR3 length: 16 amino acids. CDR3 DNA sequence: TGTGCTAGCAGCTTAGGTCGGACAGTCCCTGCCTACGAGCAGTACTTC. It is translated as CASSLGRTVPAYEQYF. The full variable domain, in which reference TRBV7-7 and TRBJ2-7 provide the parts outside the CDR3, is GAGVSQSPRYKVTKRGQDVTLRCDPISSHATLYWYQQALGQGPEFLTYFNYEAQPDKSGLPSDRFSAERPEGSISTLTIQRTEQRDSAMYRCASSLGRTVPAYEQYFGPGTRLTVT.

V usage is TRBV7-9 and J usage is TRBJ1-4, with TRBD1 matching 7 bases. The trim removed 5 bases at V and 5 bases at J, leaving 8 bases unmatched. CDR3 length: 15 residues. Germline assignment: CDR1 SEHNR and CDR2 FQNEAQ (reference sequence). The DNA of the CDR3 is TGTGCCAGCAGCCCGTGGGCAGGGGGAAATGAAAAACTGTTTTTT. This sequence encodes CASSPWAGGNEKLFF.

The chain carries TRBV2 and TRBJ1-1; 10 bases fit TRBD1. Germline lookup yields CDR1 SNHLY and CDR2 FYNNEI. The CDR3 covers 12 residues. CDR3 protein: CVGGQGRTEAFF. CDR3 bases: TGTGTGGGGGGACAGGGGAGAACTGAAGCTTTCTTT.

The chain carries TRBV4-2 and TRBJ2-5; 8 bases fit TRBD2. CDR3 length: 19 amino acids. V was pared by 0 bases and J by 2 bases, with 14 bases of the junction left unmatched. Germline values: CDR1 LGHNA, CDR2 YNFKEQ. The CDR3 bases are TGTGCCAGCAGCCAAGAGCGAGGCGCGAGCGGGGGCTTTCAAGAGACCCAGTACTTC. Translation: CASSQERGASGGFQETQYF.

The chain employs TRBV5-1 and TRBJ2-3, with 7 positions matching TRBD1. CDR1 and CDR2 (germline): SGHRS, YFSETQ. The CDR3 has 14 residues. Germline trimming cut 4 bases from V and 2 bases from J; bases unmatched to any gene: 4. The CDR3 DNA reads as TGCGCCAGCAGCACAGGGGCCAACACAGATACGCAGTATTTT. This codes for CASSTGANTDTQYF.

This clone turned up a few times. In nucleotides, the CDR3 is TGTGCCAGCAGCCAAGATCTAGCCGCGAATTCACCCCTCCACTTT. It specifies CASSQDLAANSPLHF. This chain links TRBV4-2 with TRBJ1-6; D gene unclear. Germline CDR1 LGHNA, CDR2 YNFKEQ. The V end was cut by 0 bases, the J end by 7 bases, with 10 bases between. The CDR3 covers 15 residues.

The gene calls are TRBV4-1 and TRBJ2-5, with a possible D match to TRBD1 (5 bases). The V gene lost 2 bases and the J gene lost 5 bases, with 15 bases spanning the gap. Germline V gene data show CDR1 as MGHRA and CDR2 as YSYEKL. This CDR3 comprises 15 residues. CDR3 sequence (DNA): TGCGCCAGCAGCCAACAGGGCTCTGAACGGGAGACCCAGTACTTC. It translates to CASSQQGSERETQYF.

CDR3: CATSEGQGAYTEAFF. CDR3 nucleotides: TGTGCCACCAGTGAGGGACAGGGCGCTTACACTGAAGCTTTCTTT. The rearrangement links TRBV24-1 to TRBJ1-1, with 9 positions matching TRBD1. CDR1 and CDR2 from the germline V gene are KGHDR and SFDVKD. J was trimmed by 3 bases and V by 4 bases; bases with no gene match: 5. The length of the CDR3 is 15 residues.

This rearrangement joins TRBV18 to TRBJ1-5, with 7 bases that match TRBD1. Germline V gene data show CDR1 as KGHSH and CDR2 as LQKENI. The V segment lost 3 bases and the J segment 11 bases; nucleotides outside the gene matches: 13. The CDR3 spans 15 residues. The CDR3 coding sequence is TGTGCCAGCTCACCTCCAGGGACAGCTAACAGGGCCCAGCATTTT. Its translation: CASSPPGTANRAQHF.

The chain uses TRBV6-6 and TRBJ2-1, with 8 bases that match TRBD1. V lost 8 bases and J lost 0; bases outside the gene matches: 9. This CDR3 region has 16 residues. Germline-derived CDR1 and CDR2 are MNHNY and SVGAGI (reference sequence). The DNA for the CDR3 is TGTGCCAGCGTAACGAAGGGACAGGCCTCCTACAATGAGCAGTTCTTC. The encoded protein is CASVTKGQASYNEQFF.